The sequence of this TCR beta chain was determined in a study of graft-versus-host responses after intestinal transplantation. Study at large: Each transplant was multivisceral, liver-intestinal, or isolated intestinal. Among the recipients, all got anti-thymocyte globulin induction and then tacrolimus and steroids for 3 to 4 years. Study conclusions and caveats: An association linked early post-transplant HvG declines with peak circulating GvH clone levels. Individuals carrying graft-donor T cell macrochimerism showed high graft-versus-host to host-versus-graft clonal ratios in allografts.

About this clone: Its antigen is as yet unknown.

Losses at the gene ends were 3 bases for V and 4 bases for J; bases not matched to a gene: 2. The CDR3 spans 14 residues. CDR1 and CDR2 from the germline V gene are SGDLS and YYNGEE. Sequencing was performed with immunoSEQ multiplex PCR; in TCRdb, only in-frame clones are kept and a portion is missing. Of more than 9,500 clones in the sample, 93% were seen once. The sample in question was PBMCs, obtained approximately 110 days after intestinal transplant. The TCR originated in a human patient who received an intestinal transplant, so some T cells may come from the graft donor. The V and J genes are TRBV9 and TRBJ2-7, with 12 bases identical to TRBD2. CDR3 nucleotide sequence: TGTGCCAGCAGCGGGACTAGCGGGAAATACGAGCAGTACTTC. Amino acid sequence: CASSGTSGKYEQYF.